Listed here are 29 T cell receptor beta chains from one sample, sequenced in a study of identical twins. Via MiXCR, TCRdb re-called the 5' RACE reads, giving one row per CDR3 protein. The table includes approximately 700,000 distinct CDR3 sequences, over 15% detected once. This same sample was also taken into another study, of T cells expressing NK-cell markers.

Source material: PBMCs. All receptors derive from a young woman in good health.

The chain combines TRBV20-1 with TRBJ2-1; D remains ambiguous. CDR1 DFQATT and CDR2 SNEGSKA come from the germline V gene (reference sequence). V dropped 3 bases and J dropped 9 bases, with 12 bases sitting between them. The CDR3 has 12 residues. The CDR3 DNA is TGCAGTGCTAGCCCCCCACGAGCTGAGCAGTTCTTC. This encodes CSASPPRAEQFF.

This clonotype turned up a few times. V gene TRBV5-1 combines with J gene TRBJ2-3; D tentatively reads TRBD1 or TRBD2 (5 bases each). The V gene lost 4 bases and the J gene lost 1 base, with 10 bases spanning the gap. This CDR3 comprises 14 residues. Germline lookup yields CDR1 SGHRS and CDR2 YFSETQ. CDR3: CASSRDVGTDTQYF. DNA for the CDR3: TGCGCCAGCAGCCGGGACGTGGGCACAGATACGCAGTATTTT.

The chain has TRBV12-3 or TRBV12-4 and TRBJ1-1; TRBD1 agrees at 8 bases. This CDR3 is built from 13 residues. V lost 9 bases, J lost 7 bases, and 10 bases stayed unmatched. The CDR3 is CASNDRGFGEAFF. For the CDR3, the DNA is TGTGCCAGTAACGACAGGGGATTCGGTGAAGCTTTCTTT.

This rearrangement joins TRBV6-1 to TRBJ2-3; D assignment may be TRBD1 or TRBD2 (6 bases each). This CDR3 region has 15 residues. Looked up from germline, CDR1 is MNHNS and CDR2 is SASEGT. Between the trimmed V and J ends, which lost 6 bases and 0 bases, there was a span of 13 bases. CDR3 DNA sequence: TGTGCCAGCAGCCGCACAGGGACTAGCACAGATACGCAGTATTTT. It is translated as CASSRTGTSTDTQYF.

The chain couples TRBV12-3 or TRBV12-4 to TRBJ2-7; D is possibly TRBD1 (6 bases). This CDR3 has 11 amino acids. V shed 5 bases and J shed 7 bases, with 9 bases lying between them. The CDR3 nucleotides are TGTGCCAGCAGTATAGGACAGGAGCAGTACTTC. It translates to CASSIGQEQYF.

This clonotype was recorded at least ten times. This chain links TRBV12-3 or TRBV12-4 with TRBJ1-5; 7 nucleotides align to TRBD1. The length of the CDR3 is 13 residues. The trim removed 8 bases at V and 5 bases at J, leaving 6 bases unmatched. The CDR3 loop is CASRRDRYQPQHF. In nucleotides, the CDR3 is TGTGCCAGCCGCCGGGACAGATATCAGCCCCAGCATTTT.

This clonotype was detected once. The V call is TRBV19, the J call TRBJ2-2; D is unresolved. Germline V gene data show CDR1 as LNHDA and CDR2 as SQIVND (reference sequence). V lost 5 bases and J lost 11, with 9 bases in between. This CDR3 has 11 residues. CDR3 amino acids: CASSGSTELFF. CDR3 nucleotides: TGTGCCAGTAGTGGCAGTACTGAGCTGTTTTTT.

A few counts support this clonotype. The V and J genes are TRBV7-2 and TRBJ2-7; 7 bases line up with TRBD1. This CDR3 has 14 amino acids. CDR1 and CDR2 from the germline V gene are SGHTA and FQGNSA. V dropped 6 bases and J dropped 2; count of bases not matched to a gene: 7. Here the CDR3 DNA reads TGTGCCAGCAGTCCCTGGGACAGTGCCTACGAGCAGTACTTC. It specifies CASSPWDSAYEQYF.

The table lists this clonotype with many counts. The chain recombines TRBV20-1 with TRBJ2-3; possibly TRBD1 for D (5 bases). Germline V lookup: CDR1 DFQATT, CDR2 SNEGSKA (reference sequence). The V gene lost 6 bases and the J gene lost 5 bases, with 12 bases spanning the gap. CDR3 size: 12 residues. The CDR3 region is CSAAPGQDTQYF. The DNA for the CDR3 is TGCAGTGCCGCCCCTGGACAAGATACGCAGTATTTT.

A note on this clonotype: A read error is likely, as this CDR3 ends without the conserved phenylalanine or tryptophan. The chain recombines TRBV9 with TRBJ2-6; 13 bases map to TRBD2. CDR1 and CDR2 (germline): SGDLS, YYNGEE. After removal of 3 bases from V and 3 bases from J, the junction contained 3 bases not matched to a gene. The CDR3 is 17 amino acids. The CDR3 bases are TGTGCCAGCAGCGCAGGACTAGCGGGAGATGGGGCCAACGTCCTGACTTGC. It translates to CASSAGLAGDGANVLTC.

This clonotype was detected only a few times. The V call is TRBV12-3 or TRBV12-4, the J call TRBJ1-1; 9 bases map to TRBD1. V was pared by 4 bases and J by 1 base, with 1 base of the junction left unmatched. The CDR3 consists of 14 residues. The CDR3 here is CASSWDRANTEAFF. The CDR3 DNA is TGTGCCAGCAGTTGGGACAGGGCGAACACTGAAGCTTTCTTT.

The rearrangement links TRBV12-3 or TRBV12-4 to TRBJ2-7; D may be TRBD1 (6 bases). Trimming took 6 bases from V and 0 from J, leaving 12 bases between them. This CDR3 is 14 amino acids long. In DNA form, the CDR3 reads TGTGCCAGCAGCCCAGGACAGACCTCCTACGAGCAGTACTTC. This gives the protein CASSPGQTSYEQYF.

This clonotype was seen more than once but under ten times. The CDR3 DNA follows: TGTGCCAGCAGTTACTCGAGTACCAGCGGGGAGACCCAGTACTTC. This encodes CASSYSSTSGETQYF. The rearrangement joins TRBV6-2 or TRBV6-3 to TRBJ2-5; D is perhaps TRBD2 (6 bases). The germline V and J ends were trimmed by 0 bases and 5 bases, with 13 bases remaining between them. Germline V gives CDR1 MNHEY, CDR2 SVGEGT. The CDR3 totals 15 residues.

The CDR3 here is CASSSVAGPGLYEQYF. The CDR3 DNA reads TGCGCCAGCAGCTCGGTGGCTGGGCCTGGGCTATACGAGCAGTACTTC. V gene TRBV5-1 combines with J gene TRBJ2-7; D remains ambiguous. Germline CDR1 reads SGHRS; CDR2 reads YFSETQ. V gave up 3 bases and J gave up 4 bases, with 20 bases separating them. The CDR3 length is 16 residues.

J is TRBJ2-1 and V is TRBV20-1; 11 bases agree with TRBD1. Germline V lookup: CDR1 DFQATT, CDR2 SNEGSKA (reference sequence). V gave up 6 bases and J gave up 9 bases; unmatched junction bases: 22. The CDR3 is made up of 18 amino acids. The CDR3 region has the DNA TGCAGTGCGGATTCGAGAACTTATCCGGGACAGGGGGGAGTTGAGCAGTTCTTC. Its translation: CSADSRTYPGQGGVEQFF.

This clonotype came up a few times. The chain has TRBV7-9 and TRBJ2-2, with 11 bases matching TRBD1. V shed 3 bases, J shed 3 bases, and the junction held 3 bases outside the gene matches. The CDR3 spans 16 residues. The V gene's germline CDR1 is SEHNR and CDR2 FQNEAQ (reference sequence). CDR3 sequence (DNA): TGTGCCAGCAGCTTCGGACAGGGGGCGTACACCGGGGAGCTGTTTTTT. It translates to CASSFGQGAYTGELFF.

V usage is TRBV4-3 and J usage is TRBJ2-2; 7 bases match TRBD2. The germline V gene has CDR1 LGHNA and CDR2 YSLEER. J gave up 6 bases and V 0 bases, and 4 bases lay outside the gene matches. The CDR3 extends over 15 amino acids. CDR3 in amino acids: CASSQDGGRAGELFF. The CDR3 region has the DNA TGCGCCAGCAGCCAAGACGGTGGGAGGGCCGGGGAGCTGTTTTTT.

Here the CDR3 reads CASSQGSQETQYF. The CDR3 coding sequence is TGCGCCAGCTCTCAGGGGTCTCAAGAGACCCAGTACTTC. V gene TRBV4-1 combines with J gene TRBJ2-5; D may be TRBD1 (6 bases). V was pared by 8 bases and J by 2 bases, with 12 bases between. This CDR3 is built from 13 residues. Per the germline V gene, CDR1 is MGHRA and CDR2 is YSYEKL.

This clonotype was counted between two and nine times. This rearrangement joins TRBV5-6 to TRBJ2-4; D unresolved. CDR1 SGHDT and CDR2 YYEEEE come from the germline V gene. V gave up 4 bases and J gave up 8 bases, with 16 bases separating them. The CDR3 is 14 amino acids. CDR3 residues: CASSAYSGGDIQYF. CDR3 bases: TGTGCCAGCAGCGCTTACTCGGGTGGGGACATTCAGTACTTC. Full variable domain (remainder filled in from reference TRBV5-6 and TRBJ2-4): DAGVTQSPTHLIKTRGQQVTLRCSPKSGHDTVSWYQQALGQGPQFIFQYYEEEERQRGNFPDRFSGHQFPNYSSELNVNALLLGDSALYLCASSAYSGGDIQYFGAGTRLSVL.

This chain uses TRBV6-2 or TRBV6-3 with TRBJ2-1; D is possibly TRBD2 (6 bases). Per germline, CDR1 MNHEY and CDR2 SVGEGT. Trimming removed 7 bases from V and 5 bases from J, with 33 bases in between. This CDR3 comprises 20 residues. Written as DNA, the CDR3 is TGTGCCAGCATTCACCGAGTAGTTCCCTTCCGGGACGGACTAAACAATGAGCAGTTCTTC. It encodes CASIHRVVPFRDGLNNEQFF.

The V and J genes are TRBV20-1 and TRBJ1-5; 7 bases line up with TRBD1. This CDR3 region has 14 residues. The junction had 7 bases not matched to a gene; V was cut back by 5 bases and J by 3 bases. CDR1 is DFQATT and CDR2 is SNEGSKA in the germline V gene (reference sequence). The CDR3 loop reads CSAVPGQINQPQHF. The CDR3 nucleotides read TGCAGTGCTGTTCCGGGACAGATCAATCAGCCCCAGCATTTT.

The J gene is TRBJ1-3, the V gene TRBV2, with D maybe TRBD1 (6 bases). This CDR3 is 13 amino acids long. V was clipped by 10 bases and J by 4 bases, with 14 bases between them. The germline CDR1 and CDR2 sequences are SNHLY and FYNNEI. The CDR3 spells CATIGGQGNTIYF. The CDR3 DNA is TGTGCCACCATCGGGGGGCAAGGAAACACCATATATTTT.

The genes are TRBV21-1 and TRBJ2-4; the table's TRBD1 call for D was not verified on the DNA. TRBV21-1 is listed as a pseudogene. The CDR3 covers 13 residues. The CDR3 region is CAGQGLAKNIQYF. Here the CDR3 DNA reads TGTGCGGGACAGGGACTAGCCAAAAACATTCAGTACTTC.

The rearrangement uses TRBV11-2 and TRBJ2-7, with TRBD2 identical over 14 bases. CDR1 is SGHAT and CDR2 is FQNNGV in the germline V gene. The CDR3 extends over 16 amino acids. V shed 4 bases, J shed 5 bases, and the junction held 7 bases outside the gene matches. The DNA of the CDR3 is TGTGCCAGCAGCTGGGGGACTAGCGGGGGTTATAACGAGCAGTACTTC. This translates into CASSWGTSGGYNEQYF.

For the CDR3, the DNA is TGCGCCAGCAGCCAGGGGGGGGGTCGTAAGGTGTACGAGCAGTACTTC. It specifies CASSQGGGRKVYEQYF. This chain links TRBV4-3 with TRBJ2-7; 7 bases agree with TRBD2. Germline V gives CDR1 LGHNA, CDR2 YSLEER. Losses at the gene ends were 3 bases for V and 4 bases for J; bases not matched to a gene: 12. This CDR3 comprises 16 residues.

This clonotype was detected a few times. The chain recombines TRBV20-1 with TRBJ2-1; 9 nucleotides agree with TRBD2. Germline V lookup: CDR1 DFQATT, CDR2 SNEGSKA (reference sequence). The CDR3 sequence is 17 residues long. V shed 1 base, J shed 6 bases, and the junction held 13 bases outside the gene matches. This CDR3 is CSARVSGRSRGGNEQFF. The CDR3 DNA reads as TGCAGTGCTAGAGTTAGCGGGAGATCAAGAGGGGGCAATGAGCAGTTCTTC.

This clonotype has more than one count but fewer than ten. The chain combines TRBV6-1 with TRBJ2-2; 7 bases map to TRBD2. From germline, CDR1 is MNHNS and CDR2 SASEGT. The CDR3 loop spans 15 amino acids. The ends lost 5 bases at V and 5 bases at J; junction bases unmatched: 8. The CDR3: CASSRWGGGTGELFF. CDR3 nucleotide sequence: TGTGCCAGCAGTCGCTGGGGGGGGGGTACCGGGGAGCTGTTTTTT.

The table lists this clonotype with a few counts. In DNA, the CDR3 is TGTGCCAGCAGACCAGCAGGGGATGCTTACGAGCAGTACTTC. This encodes CASRPAGDAYEQYF. The chain combines TRBV6-1 with TRBJ2-7; tentatively, D is TRBD1 (6 bases). The germline V and J ends were trimmed by 6 bases and 4 bases, with 16 bases remaining between them. Germline CDR1 reads MNHNS; CDR2 reads SASEGT. This CDR3 comprises 14 residues.

This clonotype was seen a handful of times. The rearrangement joins TRBV5-1 to TRBJ2-7; the D is unclear. V lost 0 bases and J 9 bases, leaving 13 bases between the germline ends. The CDR3 runs to 13 residues. Germline CDR1 and CDR2: SGHRS and YFSETQ. This CDR3 is CASSLDKGRRQYF. The CDR3 nucleotides are TGCGCCAGCAGCTTGGACAAGGGCAGGAGGCAGTACTTC.